Listed below are T cell receptor beta chains from one sample, sequenced in a study of T-cell reconstitution after alpha-beta-depleted transplantation in children. A single record per CDR3 protein comes from TCRdb applying MiXCR to the PCR reads. The table lists roughly 220,000 distinct CDR3 sequences, more than 10% of them singletons. The sequencing used PBMCs from the stem cell graft donor, collected from the stem cell graft. All receptors come from a human donor who donated a stem cell graft to a child with acute lymphoblastic leukemia. CDR3s include the opening cysteine and the closing phenylalanine or tryptophan. Fields, in order: V gene, clone size, J gene, D gene, CDR3 protein, CDR3 DNA. D genes are given only for firm matches. Size tells how often a clone was seen (once, few, many) or the class of an expanded clone, and some rows leave it out.

V gene: TRBV11-2
clone size: -
J gene: TRBJ1-4
D gene: -
CDR3 protein: CASSFDGGRDEKLFF
CDR3 DNA: TGTGCCAGCAGCTTTGATGGAGGGAGGGATGAAAAACTGTTTTTT

V gene: TRBV6-1
clone size: many
J gene: TRBJ1-2
D gene: -
CDR3 protein: CASTMTDTSMLTYGYTF
CDR3 DNA: TGTGCCAGCACCATGACAGACACCTCTATGCTGACTTATGGCTACACCTTC

V gene: TRBV28
clone size: many
J gene: TRBJ1-2
D gene: -
CDR3 protein: CASLEDLGYGYTF
CDR3 DNA: TGTGCCAGCCTCGAGGATTTAGGCTATGGCTACACCTTC

V gene: TRBV5-1
clone size: many
J gene: TRBJ2-7
D gene: TRBD2
CDR3 protein: CASSLGTSGLSYEQYF
CDR3 DNA: TGCGCCAGCAGCTTAGGGACTAGCGGGCTCTCCTACGAGCAGTACTTC

V gene: TRBV7-6
clone size: few
J gene: TRBJ2-1
D gene: TRBD2
CDR3 protein: CASSLKPLADLHNEQFF
CDR3 DNA: TGTGCCAGCAGCTTGAAGCCACTAGCGGACTTGCACAATGAGCAGTTCTTC

V gene: TRBV6-1
clone size: many
J gene: TRBJ2-1
D gene: -
CDR3 protein: CASWAETYNEQFF
CDR3 DNA: TGTGCCAGCTGGGCGGAGACCTACAATGAGCAGTTCTTC

V gene: TRBV7-9
clone size: -
J gene: TRBJ2-3
D gene: -
CDR3 protein: CASSPGYF
CDR3 DNA: TGTGCCAGCAGCCCCGGATATTTT

V gene: TRBV20-1
clone size: many
J gene: TRBJ1-4
D gene: -
CDR3 protein: CSARDLTGNIATNEKLFF
CDR3 DNA: TGCAGTGCTAGAGATTTGACAGGAAATATTGCAACTAATGAAAAACTGTTTTTT

V gene: TRBV29-1
clone size: many
J gene: TRBJ1-2
D gene: -
CDR3 protein: CSVDPRDGYTF
CDR3 DNA: TGCAGCGTTGATCCTCGAGATGGCTACACCTTC

V gene: TRBV20-1
clone size: many
J gene: TRBJ1-3
D gene: -
CDR3 protein: CSAKSSGNTIYF
CDR3 DNA: TGCAGTGCTAAGTCCTCTGGAAACACCATATATTTT

V gene: TRBV7-2
clone size: many
J gene: TRBJ2-5
D gene: TRBD2
CDR3 protein: CASSLVPGTSGSQTQYF
CDR3 DNA: TGTGCCAGCAGCTTAGTTCCCGGGACTAGTGGGTCCCAGACCCAGTACTTC

V gene: TRBV6-2/TRBV6-3
clone size: many
J gene: TRBJ2-2
D gene: TRBD1
CDR3 protein: CASTLRTGGKERNTGELFF
CDR3 DNA: TGTGCCAGCACTTTACGGACAGGGGGCAAAGAAAGGAACACCGGGGAGCTGTTTTTT

V gene: TRBV5-1
clone size: many
J gene: TRBJ1-5
D gene: -
CDR3 protein: CASSLAGLDQPQHF
CDR3 DNA: TGCGCCAGCAGCTTGGCTGGGTTGGATCAGCCCCAGCATTTT

V gene: TRBV10-3
clone size: many
J gene: TRBJ2-5
D gene: -
CDR3 protein: CAVKQGPQETQYF
CDR3 DNA: TGTGCCGTCAAACAGGGACCCCAAGAGACCCAGTACTTC

V gene: TRBV28
clone size: many
J gene: TRBJ2-7
D gene: TRBD1
CDR3 protein: CASSLPGQVREQYF
CDR3 DNA: TGTGCCAGCAGCCTTCCGGGACAGGTCCGCGAGCAGTACTTC

V gene: TRBV7-2
clone size: many
J gene: TRBJ2-7
D gene: TRBD1
CDR3 protein: CASSLVSVGTGGYEQYF
CDR3 DNA: TGTGCCAGCAGCTTAGTATCGGTGGGGACAGGGGGCTACGAGCAGTACTTC

V gene: TRBV5-1
clone size: many
J gene: TRBJ1-2
D gene: -
CDR3 protein: CASSAGQRNGYTF
CDR3 DNA: TGCGCCAGCAGCGCCGGACAGAGGAATGGCTACACCTTC

V gene: TRBV20-1
clone size: many
J gene: TRBJ2-3
D gene: TRBD2
CDR3 protein: CSALRTSGVSTDTQYF
CDR3 DNA: TGCAGTGCCCTTCGAACTAGCGGGGTGAGCACAGATACGCAGTATTTT

V gene: TRBV24-1
clone size: -
J gene: TRBJ2-1
D gene: TRBD1
CDR3 protein: CATSEGQGVNEQFF
CDR3 DNA: TGTGCCACCAGTGAGGGACAGGGAGTGAATGAGCAGTTCTTC

V gene: TRBV29-1
clone size: many
J gene: TRBJ2-7
D gene: -
CDR3 protein: CSVEWDYEQYF
CDR3 DNA: TGCAGCGTTGAGTGGGATTACGAGCAGTACTTC

V gene: TRBV6-1
clone size: many
J gene: TRBJ1-2
D gene: -
CDR3 protein: CASSRGTDNYGYTF
CDR3 DNA: TGTGCCAGCAGCCGGGGAACAGACAACTATGGCTACACCTTC

V gene: TRBV29-1
clone size: few
J gene: TRBJ1-2
D gene: -
CDR3 protein: CSVEGRHGYTF
CDR3 DNA: TGCAGCGTTGAGGGAAGGCATGGCTACACCTTC

V gene: TRBV29-1
clone size: few
J gene: TRBJ1-4
D gene: TRBD1
CDR3 protein: CSVPGQGHEKLFF
CDR3 DNA: TGCAGCGTCCCGGGACAGGGTCATGAAAAACTGTTTTTT

V gene: TRBV29-1
clone size: many
J gene: TRBJ2-7
D gene: -
CDR3 protein: CSAAEPYEQYF
CDR3 DNA: TGCAGCGCGGCAGAGCCCTACGAGCAGTACTTC

V gene: TRBV25-1
clone size: many
J gene: TRBJ1-1
D gene: -
CDR3 protein: CASSGDISSDTEAFF
CDR3 DNA: TGTGCCAGCAGTGGGGACATCTCATCGGACACTGAAGCTTTCTTT

V gene: TRBV9
clone size: many
J gene: TRBJ2-1
D gene: TRBD2
CDR3 protein: CASSPRTSGRANEQFF
CDR3 DNA: TGTGCCAGCAGCCCCAGGACTAGCGGGAGGGCCAATGAGCAGTTCTTC

V gene: TRBV25-1
clone size: many
J gene: TRBJ1-1
D gene: TRBD1
CDR3 protein: CASSQTIKGGVNTEAFF
CDR3 DNA: TGTGCCAGCTCGCAGACCATAAAAGGGGGCGTGAACACTGAAGCTTTCTTT

V gene: TRBV18
clone size: -
J gene: TRBJ2-1
D gene: -
CDR3 protein: CASSPQNLPDEQFF
CDR3 DNA: TGTGCCAGCTCACCGCAAAATCTCCCAGATGAGCAGTTCTTC

V gene: TRBV20-1
clone size: many
J gene: TRBJ2-3
D gene: TRBD2
CDR3 protein: CSTREGSTDTQYF
CDR3 DNA: TGCAGCACGAGGGAGGGGAGCACAGATACGCAGTATTTT

V gene: TRBV3-1
clone size: many
J gene: TRBJ2-1
D gene: -
CDR3 protein: CASSHVTRNEQFF
CDR3 DNA: TGTGCCAGCAGCCACGTAACTAGGAATGAGCAGTTCTTC